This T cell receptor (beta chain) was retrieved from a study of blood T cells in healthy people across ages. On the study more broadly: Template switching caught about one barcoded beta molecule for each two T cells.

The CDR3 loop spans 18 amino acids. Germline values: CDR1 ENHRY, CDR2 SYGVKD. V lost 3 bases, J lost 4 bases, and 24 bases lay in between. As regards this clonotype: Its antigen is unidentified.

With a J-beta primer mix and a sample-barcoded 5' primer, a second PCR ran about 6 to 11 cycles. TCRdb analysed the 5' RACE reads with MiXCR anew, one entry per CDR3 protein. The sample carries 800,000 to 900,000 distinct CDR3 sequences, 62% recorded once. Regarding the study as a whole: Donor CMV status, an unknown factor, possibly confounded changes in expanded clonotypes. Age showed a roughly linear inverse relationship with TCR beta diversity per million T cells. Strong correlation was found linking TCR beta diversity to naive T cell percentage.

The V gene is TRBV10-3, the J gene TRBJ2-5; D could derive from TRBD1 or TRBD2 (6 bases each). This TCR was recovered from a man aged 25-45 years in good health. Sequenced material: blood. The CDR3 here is CAISEKWRGGRSVETQYF. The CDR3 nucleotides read TGTGCCATCAGTGAAAAGTGGCGAGGGGGGAGGTCCGTAGAGACCCAGTACTTC.